The subject of this entry is one T cell receptor beta chain. What it binds is not known. The junction shows a germline mismatch at one end, possibly a read error. These data belong to a study of blood T cells in healthy people across ages. CDR3 length: 16 residues. The V gene's germline CDR1 is LGHNA and CDR2 YSLEER. Whole-study findings and limits: No conclusive comparison of naive versus antigen-experienced cells was possible with unsorted PBMCs.

It was with a sample-barcoded 5' primer and a J-beta primer mix that a second PCR of roughly 6 to 11 cycles was run. TCRdb independently ran MiXCR on the 5' RACE reads; one entry per CDR3 protein. This table holds under 700,000 distinct CDR3 sequences, around 24% found once. A further study also used this sample, focusing on T cells of mothers and their children. That paper adds: Mothers and children who were related shared slightly more overlap than unrelated pairs, but not significantly more.

The specimen sequenced was blood. The chain has TRBV4-3 and TRBJ1-6; perhaps TRBD1 as D (6 bases). The sequence came from a boy aged 5-17 years in good health. CDR3 region: CANSQVRGIYNSPLHF. The CDR3 bases are TGCGCCAACAGCCAAGTAAGGGGGATTTATAATTCACCCCTCCACTTT.